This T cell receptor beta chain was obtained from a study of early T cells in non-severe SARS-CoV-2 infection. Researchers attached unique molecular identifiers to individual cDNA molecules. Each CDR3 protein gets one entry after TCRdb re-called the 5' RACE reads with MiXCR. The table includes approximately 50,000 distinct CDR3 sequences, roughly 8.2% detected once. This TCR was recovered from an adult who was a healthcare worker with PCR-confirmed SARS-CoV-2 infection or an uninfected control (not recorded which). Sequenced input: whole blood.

The CDR3 is CATSDLTYCSNQPQHF. CDR3 in DNA: TGTGCCACCAGTGATTTGACCTATTGTAGCAATCAGCCCCAGCATTTT. The J gene is TRBJ1-5, the V gene TRBV24-1; no reliable D call. The CDR3 consists of 16 residues. V lost 0 bases to trimming and J lost 0 bases, with 8 bases between them. CDR1 and CDR2 (germline): KGHDR, SFDVKD.